This T cell receptor (beta chain) appears in the sequencing data of a study of CD8 T cells in ankylosing spondylitis. Study findings and constraints: Ankylosing spondylitis blood appeared to carry a characteristic TCR beta motif of roughly eight highly homologous variants. Reported data indicate significant enrichment of disease-linked clones within matched ankylosing spondylitis synovial fluid. Researchers report that disease-linked clones proved CD8+ and relatively rare in peripheral blood.

The CDR3 totals 18 residues. V shed 1 base and J 3 bases; nucleotides not matched to a gene: 8. Germline assignment: CDR1 SGHRS and CDR2 YFSETQ. A quantitative 5'-RACE method, one with molecular barcodes, was used to make TCR beta libraries. TCRdb used MiXCR to reprocess the 5' RACE reads, holding one entry per CDR3 protein. Of some 290,000 distinct CDR3 sequences in the sample, about 20% were seen once. As for this clonotype: Antigen specificity is unknown.

The V and J genes are TRBV5-1 and TRBJ1-3, with 12 nucleotides matching TRBD1. Input material: blood, either unsorted or a sorted T cell fraction (not recorded which). The sequence was obtained from a male donor with ankylosing spondylitis or in good health (not recorded which). CDR3 DNA: TGCGCCAGCAGCTTGCCTCCGGGACAGGGGGCGGTTGGAAACACCATATATTTT. Translating gives CASSLPPGQGAVGNTIYF.